Below, 4 T cell receptor beta chains from the same sample are listed, as sequenced in a study of T-cell reconstitution after alpha-beta-depleted transplantation in children. The authors prepared the TCRbeta library with unique molecular identifiers. TCRdb independently ran MiXCR on the PCR reads; one entry per CDR3 protein. The sample lists about 400,000 distinct CDR3 sequences; roughly 22% were seen once. Here the sequenced sample was PBMCs from the stem cell graft donor, taken from the stem cell graft. The receptors here all came from a human donor who donated a stem cell graft to a child with acute myeloid leukemia.

This clonotype has a handful of counts. One junction end disagrees with the germline gene, perhaps due to a read error. V usage is TRBV12-3 or TRBV12-4 and J usage is TRBJ1-1; D call uncertain. CDR3 length: 14 residues. The CDR3 DNA reads as TGTGCCAGCAGTCTAGCCCTGCCGAACACTGAAGCTTTCTTT. This sequence encodes CASSLALPNTEAFF.

Many counts were recorded for this clonotype. The gene calls are TRBV15 and TRBJ2-1; possible D gene TRBD1, 6 bases. Trimming pared 0 bases from V and 4 bases from J, leaving 10 bases between. Germline V lookup: CDR1 LNHNV, CDR2 YYDKDF (reference sequence). There are 15 residues in the CDR3. CDR3 nucleotide sequence: TGTGCCACCAGCAGAGAACCTGGACAGTACAATGAGCAGTTCTTC. It translates to CATSREPGQYNEQFF.

This clonotype has just a few counts. V is TRBV7-2 and J is TRBJ1-2; D is unclear. The ends were cut back, 3 bases at V and 6 bases at J, with 8 bases in the middle. Germline V gene sequence: CDR1 SGHTA, CDR2 FQGNSA. The CDR3 covers 12 residues. CDR3 residues: CASSFSHHGYTF. In DNA form, the CDR3 reads TGTGCCAGCAGCTTCTCCCATCATGGCTACACCTTC.

This clonotype was picked up many times. V usage is TRBV20-1 and J usage is TRBJ1-2; tentatively, D is TRBD1 (6 bases). This CDR3 contains 11 residues. Trimming removed 5 bases at V and 7 bases at J, with 11 bases between. The germline V gene has CDR1 DFQATT and CDR2 SNEGSKA (reference sequence). The CDR3 spells CSAEQGGGYTF. The CDR3 DNA follows: TGCAGTGCTGAACAGGGAGGTGGCTACACCTTC.